This T cell receptor (beta chain) emerged from a study of T-cell memory formation after mild COVID-19. Concerning this clonotype: The antigen remains undetermined. The junction does not match germline at one end; this may be a read error.

General study results and limits: Clones that contracted clustered mainly in CM and EM if CD4+ and in EMRA if CD8+. CD4+ bias marked clones expanding day 15 to 37, unlike balanced contracting clones. Clonal second-wave expansions that peaked on day 37 had unconfirmed SARS-CoV-2 specificity.

5'RACE with constant-segment primers built TCRalpha and TCRbeta cDNA libraries with UMIs. From the 5' RACE reads, TCRdb called clonotypes with MiXCR, one entry per CDR3 protein. The repertoire consists of a few hundred thousand distinct CDR3 sequences, with about 22% occurring once and the leading ten covering around 8.4%. The CDR3 runs 8 residues. CDR1 is GTSNPN and CDR2 is SVGIG in the germline V gene (reference sequence). This sequence originates from an adult woman who had mild COVID-19 (a few samples of this study predate the infection). Cell type and time point are not known. V and J are TRBV30 and TRBJ1-2, with unresolved D. The specimen was PBMCs or a T cell subset sorted from them (not recorded which). In nucleotides, the CDR3 is TGTGCCTGGAGTCGGTACATCTTC. Translation: CAWSRYIF.